A selection of T cell receptor beta chains follows, all from one sample in a study of blood T cell repertoires in COVID-19. Clones were sequenced by immunoSEQ multiplex PCR, and TCRdb holds only the in-frame ones, with some missing. The repertoire holds some 150,000 clones, with over 70% as singletons. Material for sequencing was peripheral blood. The receptors originated from a man in his fifties or sixties with acute or convalescent COVID-19. Each CDR3 is given with its conserved first and last residue. Each record gives: clone size, J gene, D gene, V gene, CDR3 protein, CDR3 DNA. The D gene is left open where the match is weak. Part of the rows lack a size; the others show once, few, many or a class for expanded clones.

clone_size: once; j_call: TRBJ2-1; d_call: TRBD2; v_call: TRBV3-1/TRBV3-2; cdr3_aa: CASSQQAGGGQGQFF; cdr3_nt: TGTGCCAGCAGCCAACAAGCGGGGGGGGGCCAGGGGCAGTTCTTC
clone_size: -; j_call: TRBJ1-6; d_call: TRBD1; v_call: TRBV19; cdr3_aa: CASSTNRGAVVNSPLHF; cdr3_nt: TGTGCCAGTAGTACCAACAGGGGTGCGGTAGTTAATTCACCCCTCCACTTT
clone_size: -; j_call: TRBJ1-5; d_call: -; v_call: TRBV2; cdr3_aa: CASTPSYSNQPQHF; cdr3_nt: TGTGCCAGCACCCCTTCCTATAGCAATCAGCCCCAGCATTTT
clone_size: -; j_call: TRBJ2-1; d_call: TRBD1; v_call: TRBV19; cdr3_aa: CASRPAGGPQFF; cdr3_nt: TGTGCCAGTAGGCCGGCAGGGGGCCCGCAGTTCTTC
clone_size: once; j_call: TRBJ2-1; d_call: TRBD2; v_call: TRBV7-2; cdr3_aa: CASSLASGTGGEQFF; cdr3_nt: TGTGCCAGCAGCTTAGCCTCGGGTACCGGGGGGGAGCAGTTCTTC
clone_size: -; j_call: TRBJ2-3; d_call: -; v_call: TRBV10-3; cdr3_aa: CAINSQHFSTDTQYF; cdr3_nt: TGTGCCATCAACTCACAGCATTTTAGCACAGATACGCAGTATTTT
clone_size: -; j_call: TRBJ2-2; d_call: -; v_call: TRBV21-1; cdr3_aa: CASSKTTGYTGELFF; cdr3_nt: TGTGCCAGCAGCAAAACGACAGGGTACACCGGGGAGCTGTTTTTT
clone_size: once; j_call: TRBJ2-5; d_call: -; v_call: TRBV20-1; cdr3_aa: CSARQETQYF; cdr3_nt: TGCAGTGCTAGGCAGGAGACCCAGTACTTC
clone_size: -; j_call: TRBJ2-3; d_call: -; v_call: TRBV7-3; cdr3_aa: CASSSAGGGSTDTQYF; cdr3_nt: TGTGCCAGCAGCTCCGCCGGGGGAGGTAGCACAGATACGCAGTATTTT
clone_size: -; j_call: TRBJ2-5; d_call: -; v_call: TRBV28; cdr3_aa: CASSSSEGLGSISETQYF; cdr3_nt: TGTGCCAGCAGTTCATCGGAGGGACTGGGGAGTATAAGCGAGACCCAGTACTTC
clone_size: -; j_call: TRBJ2-2; d_call: TRBD2; v_call: TRBV7-3; cdr3_aa: CASSLIKTGGGTGELFF; cdr3_nt: TGTGCCAGCAGCTTAATTAAAACGGGAGGAGGCACCGGGGAGCTGTTTTTT
clone_size: -; j_call: TRBJ2-2; d_call: -; v_call: TRBV3-1/TRBV3-2; cdr3_aa: CASSPYSGSWVTGELFF; cdr3_nt: TGTGCCAGCAGCCCGTACAGCGGCTCTTGGGTCACCGGGGAGCTGTTTTTT
clone_size: -; j_call: TRBJ1-1; d_call: TRBD1; v_call: TRBV7-9; cdr3_aa: CASSYGTGEAFF; cdr3_nt: TGTGCCAGCAGCTACGGGACAGGTGAAGCTTTCTTT
clone_size: few; j_call: TRBJ2-4; d_call: -; v_call: TRBV7-2; cdr3_aa: CASSLELAKNIQYF; cdr3_nt: TGTGCCAGCAGCTTAGAACTAGCCAAAAACATTCAGTACTTC
clone_size: -; j_call: TRBJ2-7; d_call: TRBD1; v_call: TRBV28; cdr3_aa: CASSLSGQGPYEQYF; cdr3_nt: TGTGCCAGCAGTTTATCCGGACAGGGCCCCTACGAGCAGTACTTC
clone_size: -; j_call: TRBJ1-1; d_call: -; v_call: TRBV19; cdr3_aa: CASSSQGSSTEAFF; cdr3_nt: TGTGCCAGTAGTAGCCAGGGGTCCAGCACTGAAGCTTTCTTT
clone_size: few; j_call: TRBJ2-3; d_call: -; v_call: TRBV3-1/TRBV3-2; cdr3_aa: CASSQGSSTQYF; cdr3_nt: TGTGCCAGCAGCCAAGGGAGTAGTACGCAGTATTTT
clone_size: -; j_call: TRBJ1-1; d_call: -; v_call: TRBV19; cdr3_aa: CASSEGEAWNTEAFF; cdr3_nt: TGTGCCAGTAGTGAAGGGGAGGCATGGAACACTGAAGCTTTCTTT
clone_size: -; j_call: TRBJ2-6; d_call: TRBD1; v_call: TRBV27; cdr3_aa: CASSLSRQGAFGANVLTF; cdr3_nt: TGTGCCAGCAGTTTATCGAGACAGGGGGCGTTTGGGGCCAACGTCCTGACTTTC
clone_size: -; j_call: TRBJ1-5; d_call: -; v_call: TRBV19; cdr3_aa: CASRRPGAGDGNQPQHF; cdr3_nt: TGTGCCAGTAGACGGCCAGGGGCAGGGGATGGCAATCAGCCCCAGCATTTT
clone_size: -; j_call: TRBJ2-1; d_call: TRBD2; v_call: TRBV28; cdr3_aa: CASSSRTRSSYNEQFF; cdr3_nt: TGTGCCAGCAGTTCCAGGACTAGGAGCTCCTACAATGAGCAGTTCTTC
clone_size: -; j_call: TRBJ2-3; d_call: -; v_call: TRBV10-3; cdr3_aa: CAISREGRTDTQYF; cdr3_nt: TGTGCCATCAGTCGGGAAGGGAGGACAGATACGCAGTATTTT
clone_size: -; j_call: TRBJ1-1; d_call: -; v_call: TRBV19; cdr3_aa: CASSKEGEGEAFF; cdr3_nt: TGTGCCAGTAGTAAAGAGGGAGAAGGAGAAGCTTTCTTT
clone_size: once; j_call: TRBJ2-1; d_call: TRBD2; v_call: TRBV19; cdr3_aa: CASKGTSLYNEQFF; cdr3_nt: TGTGCCAGTAAGGGGACTAGCCTTTACAATGAGCAGTTCTTC
clone_size: -; j_call: TRBJ2-7; d_call: TRBD1; v_call: TRBV18; cdr3_aa: CASSPQDRGYEQYF; cdr3_nt: TGTGCCAGCTCCCCCCAGGACAGGGGTTACGAGCAGTACTTC
clone_size: -; j_call: TRBJ1-5; d_call: -; v_call: TRBV4-2; cdr3_aa: CASSPVGGGNQPQHF; cdr3_nt: TGTGCCAGCAGCCCCGTGGGGGGAGGCAATCAGCCCCAGCATTTT
clone_size: -; j_call: TRBJ2-5; d_call: -; v_call: TRBV7-2; cdr3_aa: CASSFGGRPQETQYF; cdr3_nt: TGTGCCAGCAGCTTCGGGGGACGCCCCCAAGAGACCCAGTACTTC
clone_size: -; j_call: TRBJ1-5; d_call: TRBD1; v_call: TRBV7-2; cdr3_aa: CASSWTQGAGQPQHF; cdr3_nt: TGTGCCAGCAGCTGGACGCAGGGGGCCGGACAGCCCCAGCATTTT
clone_size: -; j_call: TRBJ2-7; d_call: TRBD1; v_call: TRBV18; cdr3_aa: CASSPRQGAGEQYF; cdr3_nt: TGTGCCAGCTCACCAAGACAGGGGGCTGGCGAGCAGTACTTC
clone_size: many; j_call: TRBJ1-1; d_call: -; v_call: TRBV2; cdr3_aa: CASSSYMNTEAFF; cdr3_nt: TGTGCCAGCAGTTCTTACATGAACACTGAAGCTTTCTTT
clone_size: few; j_call: TRBJ2-2; d_call: -; v_call: TRBV19; cdr3_aa: CASRSTGNTGELFF; cdr3_nt: TGTGCCAGTAGATCTACAGGGAACACCGGGGAGCTGTTTTTT
clone_size: -; j_call: TRBJ2-1; d_call: -; v_call: TRBV12-5; cdr3_aa: CASGFSPGARNNEQFF; cdr3_nt: TGTGCTAGTGGTTTCTCCCCGGGAGCGAGGAACAATGAGCAGTTCTTC
clone_size: -; j_call: TRBJ1-2; d_call: TRBD1; v_call: TRBV5-6; cdr3_aa: CASSHTGTANYGYTF; cdr3_nt: TGTGCCAGCAGCCATACCGGGACAGCAAACTATGGCTACACCTTC
clone_size: once; j_call: TRBJ2-7; d_call: TRBD1; v_call: TRBV4-1; cdr3_aa: CASSHRDSPSYEQYF; cdr3_nt: TGCGCCAGCAGTCACCGGGACAGCCCTTCCTACGAGCAGTACTTC
clone_size: -; j_call: TRBJ2-1; d_call: TRBD2; v_call: TRBV5-4; cdr3_aa: CASSLLAGGQYNEQFF; cdr3_nt: TGTGCCAGCAGCTTGCTAGCGGGAGGCCAGTACAATGAGCAGTTCTTC
clone_size: -; j_call: TRBJ1-1; d_call: -; v_call: TRBV7-9; cdr3_aa: CASSPEGGTEAFF; cdr3_nt: TGTGCCAGCAGCCCAGAGGGGGGGACTGAAGCTTTCTTT